This TCR beta chain is from a study of cytomegalovirus exposure and HLA in healthy donors. Researchers ran the PCR with 60 Vbeta and 13 Jbeta primers. Only in-frame clones appear in the TCRdb table, and some are missing; sequencing was by immunoSEQ multiplex PCR. The sample contains around 300,000 clones, about 87% of which appear only once. As to this clone: The sample has other DNA sequences that encode this CDR3 too.

The receptor was derived from a young woman in good health and CMV-seronegative. The sample comprised PBMCs.

The CDR3 region has the DNA TGTGCCAGCAGCTCGGGACTAGCGGGCTACGAGCAGTACTTC. Encoded protein: CASSSGLAGYEQYF. The chain couples TRBV5-4 to TRBJ2-7, with 12 bases that match TRBD2. V lost 3 bases, J lost 3 bases, and 1 base stayed unmatched. There are 14 residues in the CDR3. The germline CDR1 and CDR2 sequences are SGHNT and YYREEE (reference sequence). Based on the CDR3 plus reference TRBV5-4 and TRBJ2-7, the full variable domain is ETGVTQSPTHLIKTRGQQVTLRCSSQSGHNTVSWYQQALGQGPQFIFQYYREEENGRGNFPPRFSGLQFPNYSSELNVNALELDDSALYLCASSSGLAGYEQYFGPGTRLTVT.